Listed below are T cell receptor beta chains from one sample, sequenced in a study of graft-versus-host responses after intestinal transplantation. TCRdb's copy holds only in-frame clones and misses some; the assay was immunoSEQ multiplex PCR. The table records about 82,000 clones, 75% to 95% of them present only once. These TCRs' antigens remain unknown. The input for sequencing was unstimulated CD4+ T cells sorted from spleen or lymph node cells, taken before intestinal transplant. The receptors were sampled from a human donor who received an intestinal transplant. CDR3s include the opening cysteine and the closing phenylalanine or tryptophan. Clone size is stated in some rows and not others, as once, few, many or a class when expanded.

NA | TRBV7-9 | CASSRTGGDTEAFF
few | TRBV10-1 | CASSEGGNSYEQYF
once | TRBV19 | CASRGTGAAFF
NA | TRBV5-1 | CASSLGGDYEQYF
NA | TRBV6-1 | CASSPTLVTYEQYF
NA | TRBV5-1 | CASSYSGTSGGAGTDTQYF
few | TRBV2 | CASSEDRQVGGNTIYF
few | TRBV4-3 | CASSQDGAGGPDTQYF
NA | TRBV4-3 | CASSRPGQGVYEQYF
NA | TRBV4-3 | CASSQAQTAGGWGDTQYF
NA | TRBV7-2 | CASSLVGGAPDTQYF
NA | TRBV9 | CASSVGIDSGEQYF
NA | TRBV5-1 | CASSLATDRGYGYTF
NA | TRBV7-2 | CASSQRSSGGGTDTQYF
NA | TRBV6-1 | CASSAGRVGFSLHF
NA | TRBV7-9 | CASSLAKGVTNEKLFF
NA | TRBV7-2 | CASSFDRGRNEQYF
NA | TRBV6-5 | CASSYLRDSLYEQYF
NA | TRBV5-6 | CASSLVGQGFSGNTIYF
once | TRBV4-3 | CASSQVSGEAFF
once | TRBV18 | CASSPIEGTGELFF
NA | TRBV27 | CASSSGWEDSPLHF
NA | TRBV5-1 | CASSLASGPYEQYF
NA | TRBV6-1 | CASSLSSGANVLTF
NA | TRBV7-9 | CASSEGQTNEKLFF
NA | TRBV6-4 | CASSATSGVYNEQFF
NA | TRBV11-2 | CASSLGSNPSGGTDTQYF
NA | TRBV18 | CASSRQDQPQHF
NA | TRBV4-3 | CASSQEPGVSDTQYF
NA | TRBV10-1 | CASSENADNEQFF
NA | TRBV6-5 | CASSFGTGGEKLFF
NA | TRBV4-3 | CASSQLLAGGLVF
NA | TRBV28 | CASSLGGKGVVRETQYF
NA | TRBV5-1 | CASSTRSDIEAFF
NA | TRBV18 | CASSPLQGAFEQYF
NA | TRBV14 | CASTQGNEQFF
NA | TRBV7-6 | CASSLVTSPWETQYF